The next 20 T cell receptor beta chains were all read from a single sample in a study of blood T cell repertoires in COVID-19. Using immunoSEQ multiplex PCR, the repertoire was profiled, and TCRdb retains in-frame clones only, with some absent. The sample lists about 34,000 clones, 90% occurring once. Sequencing was performed on peripheral blood. The receptors were sampled from a man older than 75 with acute or convalescent COVID-19.

J is TRBJ1-3 and V is TRBV30, with a weak D call TRBD1 (6 bases). The V end was cut by 7 bases, the J end by 4 bases, with 14 bases between. This CDR3 is built from 13 residues. Germline lookup yields CDR1 GTSNPN and CDR2 SVGIG (reference sequence). This chain's CDR3 is CASDSSGGNTIYF. For the CDR3, the DNA is TGTGCCTCGGACAGCTCTGGGGGAAACACCATATATTTT.

The chain employs TRBV5-3 and TRBJ2-7; D is possibly TRBD2 (6 bases). TRBV5-3 is classed as an ORF, of uncertain function. CDR3 size: 18 residues. V was cut by 3 bases and J by 2 bases, with 24 bases left in between. The CDR3: CARSSSGAGRGLPYEQYF. CDR3 in DNA: TGTGCCAGAAGCTCGTCCGGGGCTGGGCGGGGATTACCCTACGAGCAGTACTTC.

V usage is TRBV30 and J usage is TRBJ1-2; 8 positions match TRBD1. The CDR3 is 15 residues long. V lost 3 bases and J lost 5; bases outside the gene matches: 11. Germline V lookup: CDR1 GTSNPN, CDR2 SVGIG (reference sequence). CDR3 in amino acids: CAWSPDRVEGYGYTF. The CDR3 nucleotides read TGTGCCTGGAGCCCGGACAGGGTGGAGGGTTATGGCTACACCTTC.

The rearrangement links TRBV6-2 or TRBV6-3 to TRBJ1-2; D may be TRBD1 (5 bases). CDR1 MNHEY and CDR2 SVGEGT come from the germline V gene. This CDR3 has 14 residues. The V and J ends lost 2 bases and 8 bases respectively, with 15 bases between them. CDR3 residues: CASSYGGTASGYTF. In nucleotides, the CDR3 is TGTGCCAGCAGTTACGGCGGGACGGCTAGCGGCTACACCTTC.

The V gene is TRBV7-9, the J gene TRBJ1-4; 8 bases map to TRBD1. The V segment lost 6 bases and the J segment 4 bases; nucleotides outside the gene matches: 4. Germline lookup yields CDR1 SEHNR and CDR2 FQNEAQ (reference sequence). This CDR3 is built from 14 residues. CDR3 sequence reads: CASSSGGRNEKLFF. In nucleotides, the CDR3 is TGTGCCAGCAGTTCAGGGGGCCGTAATGAAAAACTGTTTTTT.

The gene calls are TRBV15 and TRBJ1-1; no clear D gene. The CDR3 is 14 amino acids. Germline CDR1 reads LNHNV; CDR2 reads YYDKDF (reference sequence). V lost 0 bases, J lost 2 bases, and 7 bases lay in between. In DNA, the CDR3 is TGTGCCACCAGCAGAGACGGAGCCAACACTGAAGCTTTCTTT. As protein: CATSRDGANTEAFF.

The chain combines TRBV9 with TRBJ2-3; D is possibly TRBD2 (5 bases). The CDR3 is 17 amino acids. The V gene lost 4 bases and the J gene lost 0 bases, with 18 bases spanning the gap. The germline V gene encodes CDR1 SGDLS and CDR2 YYNGEE. CDR3 bases: TGTGCCAGCAGCATCGGGCCCGGACTCCCTAGCACAGATACGCAGTATTTT. Translated: CASSIGPGLPSTDTQYF. Full variable domain (rest looked up from reference TRBV9 and TRBJ2-3): DSGVTQTPKHLITATGQRVTLRCSPRSGDLSVYWYQQSLDQGLQFLIQYYNGEERAKGNILERFSAQQFPDLHSELNLSSLELGDSALYFCASSIGPGLPSTDTQYFGPGTRLTVL.

This chain connects TRBV9 to TRBJ2-3; tentative D call: TRBD2 (5 bases). The CDR3 extends over 16 amino acids. Deletions cut 4 bases from V and 1 base from J, with 16 bases between. Germline V gene sequence: CDR1 SGDLS, CDR2 YYNGEE. The CDR3 is CASSSWWGEGTDTQYF. Written as DNA, the CDR3 is TGTGCCAGCAGCTCCTGGTGGGGAGAGGGCACAGATACGCAGTATTTT.

The table lists this clone with a count of one. The rearrangement joins TRBV5-6 to TRBJ2-3; 11 nucleotides line up with TRBD2. V shed 0 bases and J 4 bases; nucleotides not matched to a gene: 7. This CDR3 comprises 17 residues. Per the germline V gene, CDR1 is SGHDT and CDR2 is YYEEEE. The CDR3 DNA is TGTGCCAGCAGCTTGGGGAAACTAGCGGGGGTGGCAGATACGCAGTATTTT. It yields the protein CASSLGKLAGVADTQYF.

This chain uses TRBV19 with TRBJ2-5, with 7 bases matching TRBD1. Germline V CDR1 and CDR2: LNHDA, SQIVND (reference sequence). The V and J ends lost 10 bases and 6 bases, in that order; junction bases with no gene match: 5. The CDR3 extends over 11 amino acids. The CDR3, as DNA: TGTGCCACCGGGACAGCAAAGACCCAGTACTTC. Amino acids: CATGTAKTQYF.

The chain uses TRBV7-9 and TRBJ2-1; D is possibly TRBD1 (6 bases). CDR1 SEHNR and CDR2 FQNEAQ come from the germline V gene (reference sequence). This CDR3 has 16 residues. V was trimmed by 2 bases and J by 8 bases, leaving 19 bases between them. The DNA for the CDR3 is TGTGCCAGCAGCTTATTATGGGGGCAACGGCTGGATGAGCAGTTCTTC. Protein product: CASSLLWGQRLDEQFF.

DNA for the CDR3: TGTGCCAGCAGCCGCGCTGGTAGCGGGGGAGTTGAGGAGCTGTTTTTT. Its protein product is CASSRAGSGGVEELFF. The chain has TRBV4-2 and TRBJ2-2; 9 positions agree with TRBD2. Germline loops: CDR1 LGHNA, CDR2 YNFKEQ. The CDR3 extends over 16 amino acids. The V segment lost 4 bases and the J segment 10 bases; nucleotides outside the gene matches: 13.

This clone appeared a single time. No conserved phenylalanine or tryptophan is present at the end of the CDR3, so a read error is the likely explanation. It is unclear where the CDR3 begins or ends on the DNA, so no DNA is shown, and the CDR3 is as TCRdb lists it. The chain employs TRBV6-5 and TRBJ2-7; TRBD1, the D gene given by the table, was not confirmed from the DNA. Per germline, CDR1 MNHEY and CDR2 SVGAGI. Including both end residues, the CDR3 is 11 amino acids long. The CDR3 spells CASSFTGTGYK.

This clone was picked up a small number of times. The V gene is TRBV3-1 (or the pseudogene TRBV3-2), the J gene TRBJ2-5, with 10 positions matching TRBD2. The CDR3 consists of 14 residues. CDR1 LGHDT and CDR2 YNNKEL come from the germline V gene (reference sequence). V shed 5 bases, J shed 5 bases, and the junction held 5 bases outside the gene matches. This chain's CDR3 is CASSNSGGRETQYF. CDR3 coding DNA: TGTGCCAGCAGCAATAGCGGGGGGCGCGAGACCCAGTACTTC.

The rearrangement links TRBV10-2 to TRBJ2-4; D is unresolved. Trimming pared 4 bases from V and 7 bases from J, leaving 11 bases between. The germline V gene encodes CDR1 WSHSY and CDR2 SAAADI. The CDR3 has 13 residues. CDR3 sequence: CASSGSDGNIQYF. The CDR3 DNA follows: TGCGCCAGCAGTGGGTCTGATGGCAACATTCAGTACTTC.

This clone was detected once. V gene TRBV28 combines with J gene TRBJ2-4, with a weak D call TRBD1 (7 bases). CDR3 length equals 17 residues. Trimming left V 5 bases short and J 0 bases short, with 17 bases between. Germline V CDR1 and CDR2: MDHEN, SYDVKM. This chain's CDR3 is CASSPSQGGIAKNIQYF. The CDR3 bases are TGTGCCAGCAGTCCCTCCCAGGGGGGCATAGCCAAAAACATTCAGTACTTC.

This rearrangement joins TRBV21-1 to TRBJ2-4; TRBD2 is the table's D call, not checked against the DNA. TRBV21-1 is a documented pseudogene. There are 14 residues in the CDR3. The CDR3 is CASSKERDFGIQYF. CDR3 DNA: TGTGCCAGCAGCAAAGAGAGGGATTTCGGCATTCAGTACTTC.

The CDR3 is CSVETGDYGYTF. CDR3 DNA: TGCAGCGTTGAGACAGGGGACTATGGCTACACCTTC. The V call is TRBV29-1, the J call TRBJ1-2, with 8 bases identical to TRBD1. Germline V gene sequence: CDR1 SQVTM, CDR2 ANQGSEA. The CDR3 is 12 amino acids. Unmatched junction bases numbered 0, after V lost 3 bases and J lost 3 bases.

This chain connects TRBV7-9 to TRBJ1-4; possibly TRBD1 for D (5 bases). Deletions cut 2 bases from V and 3 bases from J, with 10 bases between. CDR1 and CDR2 (germline): SEHNR, FQNEAQ (reference sequence). CDR3 length equals 15 residues. The CDR3, as DNA: TGTGCCAGCAGCTTAAGTAGGGGCCCTAATGAAAAACTGTTTTTT. This codes for CASSLSRGPNEKLFF.

The chain recombines TRBV6-5 with TRBJ1-1, with TRBD1 as a possible D gene (6 bases). The length of the CDR3 is 15 residues. Germline V gene data show CDR1 as MNHEY and CDR2 as SVGAGI. V was clipped by 0 bases and J by 1 base, with 9 bases between them. CDR3 protein: CASSYSGHQNTEAFF. The CDR3 region has the DNA TGTGCCAGCAGTTACTCGGGACACCAGAACACTGAAGCTTTCTTT.